This T cell receptor beta chain was captured in a study of Graves' ophthalmopathy and Graves' hyperthyroidism. This clonotype came up many times. RNA transcripts served as template for amplifying TCR beta CDR3 sequences. First-round RT-PCR employed HTBI primers, with a second-round multiplex PCR after it. MiXCR, run by TCRdb on the multiplex PCR reads, gives a single entry per CDR3 protein. The table shows about 480,000 distinct CDR3 sequences, with approximately 14% occurring only once. From germline, CDR1 is SNHLY and CDR2 FYNNEI. The CDR3 has 13 amino acids. V was cut by 6 bases and J by 8 bases, with 11 bases left in between.

Sequenced material: blood. V is TRBV2 and J is TRBJ1-6; D gene uncertain. The sequence came from a woman aged 25 to 39 with Graves' ophthalmopathy. CDR3 region: CASRINQDSPLHF. The CDR3 DNA reads TGTGCCAGCAGGATCAACCAGGATTCACCCCTCCACTTT.